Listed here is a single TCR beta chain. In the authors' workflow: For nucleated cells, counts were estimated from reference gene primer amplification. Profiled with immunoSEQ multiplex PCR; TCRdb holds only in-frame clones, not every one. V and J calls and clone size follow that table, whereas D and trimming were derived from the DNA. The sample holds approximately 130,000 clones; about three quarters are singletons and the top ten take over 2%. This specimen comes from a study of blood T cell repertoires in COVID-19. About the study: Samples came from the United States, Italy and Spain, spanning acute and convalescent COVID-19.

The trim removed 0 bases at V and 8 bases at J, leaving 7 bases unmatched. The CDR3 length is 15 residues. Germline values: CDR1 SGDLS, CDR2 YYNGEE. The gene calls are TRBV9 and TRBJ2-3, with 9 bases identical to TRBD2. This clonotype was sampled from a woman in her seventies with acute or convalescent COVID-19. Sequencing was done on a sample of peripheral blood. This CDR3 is CASSVGLAGSSTQYF. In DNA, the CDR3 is TGTGCCAGCAGCGTAGGGCTAGCGGGGTCGAGTACGCAGTATTTT.